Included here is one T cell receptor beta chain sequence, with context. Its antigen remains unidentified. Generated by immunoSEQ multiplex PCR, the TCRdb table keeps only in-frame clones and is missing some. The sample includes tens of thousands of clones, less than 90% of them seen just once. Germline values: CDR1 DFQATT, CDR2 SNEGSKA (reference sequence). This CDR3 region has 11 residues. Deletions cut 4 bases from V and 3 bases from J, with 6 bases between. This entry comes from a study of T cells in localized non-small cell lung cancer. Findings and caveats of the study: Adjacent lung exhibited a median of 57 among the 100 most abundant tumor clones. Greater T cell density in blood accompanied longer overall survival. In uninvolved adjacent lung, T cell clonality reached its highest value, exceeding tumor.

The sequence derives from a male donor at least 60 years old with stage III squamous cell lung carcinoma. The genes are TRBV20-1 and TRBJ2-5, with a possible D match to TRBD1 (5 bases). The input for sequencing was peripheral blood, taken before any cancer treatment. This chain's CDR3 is CSATREETQYF. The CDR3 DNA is TGCAGTGCTACCAGGGAAGAGACCCAGTACTTC.